Listed here is a single TCR beta chain. The antigen it recognizes is unknown. A read error may produce the germline difference seen at one junction end. These data belong to a study of CD8 T cells in ankylosing spondylitis (dated by TCRdb to 2015 to 2018). General notes on the study: The study set out to find disease-linked TCR variants by profiling T cell receptor beta repertoires in ankylosing spondylitis patients and healthy donors. The whole study cohort included about a hundred healthy donors and 25 ankylosing spondylitis patients. Peripheral blood was sampled, and synovial fluid was also collected from ankylosing spondylitis patients. The paper's findings and limits, for the study overall: Some TCR beta motif variants had previously been reported in synovial fluid and blood of reactive arthritis patients, which suggested common disease-initiation mechanisms. Blood from ankylosing spondylitis patients appeared to be characterized by a TCR beta motif made up of several highly homologous amino acid variants. According to the report, matched synovial fluid samples from ankylosing spondylitis patients were significantly enriched for the disease-linked clones. The disease-linked clones had a CD8+ phenotype and were found at relatively low frequencies in peripheral blood.

TCRdb lists the instrument as Illumina HiSeq 2500. Quantitative 5'-RACE with molecular barcodes was used to prepare TCR beta libraries. As for the authors' bioinformatics: A new computational method based on a probabilistic model of VDJ rearrangement was used to identify disease-linked TCR variants. TCRdb redid the processing of the public reads, applying fastp at Q25 and MiXCR, and retained in-frame beta chains. All rows with the same CDR3 protein become a single entry with the most common DNA and genes. TCRdb's processing, not the study's, gives the V and J calls here. Present in this sample are 250,000 or so distinct CDR3 sequences, approximately 24% of which were seen just once. The top ten clones comprise about 0.6% of the sample. This receptor was obtained from a male donor with ankylosing spondylitis or in good health (not recorded which). Sequencing was carried out using blood, either unsorted or a sorted T cell fraction (not recorded which).

CDR3 region: CAITETESYEQYF. The base sequence is TGTGCCATCACTGAGACCGAAAGCTACGAGCAGTACTTC. The chain was built from TRBV10-3 and TRBJ2-7; too little of a D gene remains to name it. The CDR3 covers 13 residues, taking in both the cysteine and the phenylalanine. The read is trimmed to its CDR3 DNA, 39 bases read in frame from base 1. Sequences ENHRY (CDR1) and SYGVKD (CDR2) are obtained from the germline V gene.